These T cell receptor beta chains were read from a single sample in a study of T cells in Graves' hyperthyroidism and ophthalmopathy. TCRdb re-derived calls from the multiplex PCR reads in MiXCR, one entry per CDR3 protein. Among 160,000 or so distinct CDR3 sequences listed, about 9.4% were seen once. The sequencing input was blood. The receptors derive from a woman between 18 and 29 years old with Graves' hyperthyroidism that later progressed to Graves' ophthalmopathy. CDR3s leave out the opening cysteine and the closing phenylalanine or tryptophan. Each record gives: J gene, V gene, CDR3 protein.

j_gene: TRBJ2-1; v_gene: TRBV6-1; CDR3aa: ASRARGGREQF
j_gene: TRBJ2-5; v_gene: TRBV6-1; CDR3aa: ASSDNLAGGQETQY
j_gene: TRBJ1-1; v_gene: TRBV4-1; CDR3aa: ASSLEEGRTEAF
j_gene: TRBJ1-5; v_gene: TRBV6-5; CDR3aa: ASSYSTGGNQPQH
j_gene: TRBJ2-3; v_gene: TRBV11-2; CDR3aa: ASSSSGYTQY
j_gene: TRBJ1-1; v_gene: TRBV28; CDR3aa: AGSSHQNTEAF
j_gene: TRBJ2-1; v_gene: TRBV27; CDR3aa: ASSLSGTGGVEQF
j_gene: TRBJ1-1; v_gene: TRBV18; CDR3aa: ASCRQPLNTEAF
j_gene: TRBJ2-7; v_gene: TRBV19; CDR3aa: ASSDRGRVSSYEQY
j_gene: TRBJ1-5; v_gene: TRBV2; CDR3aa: ASSEAGFNPEGAQH
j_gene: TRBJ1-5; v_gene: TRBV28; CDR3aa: ASSSMEGNQPQH
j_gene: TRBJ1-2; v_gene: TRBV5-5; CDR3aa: ASSPERTGGNGYT
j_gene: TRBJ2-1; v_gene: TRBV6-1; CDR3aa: ASSWGGGVNEQF
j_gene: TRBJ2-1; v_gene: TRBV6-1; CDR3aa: ASSYGQQGKQF
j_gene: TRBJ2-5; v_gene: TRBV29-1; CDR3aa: SVAQTSGETQY
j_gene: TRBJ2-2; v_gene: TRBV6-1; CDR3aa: ASNPNILTGELF
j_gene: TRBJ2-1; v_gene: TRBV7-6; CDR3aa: ASSLRFGTSDYNEQF
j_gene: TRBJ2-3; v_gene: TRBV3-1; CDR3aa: ASSQDRSGPADTQY
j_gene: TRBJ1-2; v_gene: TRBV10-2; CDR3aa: ASSAPGQGSYGYT
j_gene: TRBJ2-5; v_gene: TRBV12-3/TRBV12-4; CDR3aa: ASSLQGRTGVY
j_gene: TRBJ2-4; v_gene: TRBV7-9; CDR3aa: ASSPSTGMAKNIQY
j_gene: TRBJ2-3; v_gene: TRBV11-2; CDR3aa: ASSFPGRTDTQY
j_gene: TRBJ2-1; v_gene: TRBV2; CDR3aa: ASRDSYYNEQF
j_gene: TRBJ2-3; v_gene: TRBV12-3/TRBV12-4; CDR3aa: ASTGPSDNTQY
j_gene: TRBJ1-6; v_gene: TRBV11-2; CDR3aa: ASSFTPYRDQWGSYNSPLH
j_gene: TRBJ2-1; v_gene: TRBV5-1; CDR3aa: ASSLSLAGEGNEQF
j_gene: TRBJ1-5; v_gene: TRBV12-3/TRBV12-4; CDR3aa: ASSTDSINQPQH
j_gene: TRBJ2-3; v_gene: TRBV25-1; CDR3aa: ASSELIGLASTDTQY
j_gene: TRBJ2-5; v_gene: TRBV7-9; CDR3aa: ASSGGTSGMGETQY
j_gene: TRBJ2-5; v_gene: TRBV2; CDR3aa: ASTQGHQETQY
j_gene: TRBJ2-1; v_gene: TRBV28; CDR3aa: ASSWQGAVEQF
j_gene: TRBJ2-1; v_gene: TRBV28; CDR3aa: ASSLGPMYNEQF
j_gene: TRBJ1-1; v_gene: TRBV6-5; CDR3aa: ASSSSTNTEAF
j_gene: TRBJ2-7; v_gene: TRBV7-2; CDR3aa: ASSLAPYEQY
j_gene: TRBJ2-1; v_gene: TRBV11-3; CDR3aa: ASSLRSGEYNEQF
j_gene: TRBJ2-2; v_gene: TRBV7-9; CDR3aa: ASRARGGRNTGELF
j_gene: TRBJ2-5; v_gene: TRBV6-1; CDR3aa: ASTPGRGGRGTQY
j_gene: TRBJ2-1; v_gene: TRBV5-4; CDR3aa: ASSPGLAGVNEQF
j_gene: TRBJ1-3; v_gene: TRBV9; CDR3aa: ASSVDHGDSFSGNTIY
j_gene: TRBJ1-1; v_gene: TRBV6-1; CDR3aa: ASTPADTEAF
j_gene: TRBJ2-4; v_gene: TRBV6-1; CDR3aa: ASSEAGLVKVIQY
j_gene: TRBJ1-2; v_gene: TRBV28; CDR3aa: ASSTGAVYGYT
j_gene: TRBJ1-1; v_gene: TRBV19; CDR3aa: ASSIVWGANTEAF